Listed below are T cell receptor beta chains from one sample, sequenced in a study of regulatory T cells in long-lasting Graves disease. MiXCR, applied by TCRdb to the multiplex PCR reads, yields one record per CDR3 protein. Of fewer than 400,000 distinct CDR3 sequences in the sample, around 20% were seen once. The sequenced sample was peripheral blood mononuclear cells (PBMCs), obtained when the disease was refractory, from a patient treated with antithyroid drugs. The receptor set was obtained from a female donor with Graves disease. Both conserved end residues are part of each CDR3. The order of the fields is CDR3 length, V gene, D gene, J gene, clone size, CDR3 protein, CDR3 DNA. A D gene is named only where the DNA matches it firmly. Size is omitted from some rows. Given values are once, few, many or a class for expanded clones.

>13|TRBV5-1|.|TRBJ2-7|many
CASSLGPEYEQYF
TGCGCCAGCAGCTTGGGACCTGAATACGAGCAGTACTTC
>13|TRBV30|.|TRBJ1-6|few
CAWSRAGNSPLHF
TGTGCCTGGAGTCGAGCAGGGAATTCACCCCTCCACTTT
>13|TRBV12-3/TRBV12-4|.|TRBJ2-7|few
CASSPGPPPEQYF
TGTGCCAGCAGTCCAGGGCCTCCCCCCGAGCAGTACTTC
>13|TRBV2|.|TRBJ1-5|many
CASSAGAQQPQHF
TGTGCCAGCAGTGCTGGGGCGCAACAGCCCCAGCATTTT
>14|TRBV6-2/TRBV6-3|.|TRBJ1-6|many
CASSYSGVDSPLHF
TGTGCCAGCAGTTACTCGGGGGTAGATTCACCCCTCCACTTT
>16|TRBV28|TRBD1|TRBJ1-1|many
CASRTGQGLRGTEAFF
TGTGCCAGCAGGACGGGACAGGGTTTGCGGGGCACTGAAGCTTTCTTT
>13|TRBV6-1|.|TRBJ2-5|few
CASGAGRVETQYF
TGTGCCAGCGGGGCAGGGAGAGTAGAGACCCAGTACTTC
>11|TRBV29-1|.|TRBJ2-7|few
CSVTTGSEQYF
TGCAGCGTTACCACAGGGTCCGAGCAGTACTTC
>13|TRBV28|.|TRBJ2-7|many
CASSPQRIYEQYF
TGTGCCAGCAGTCCGCAAAGGATCTACGAGCAGTACTTC
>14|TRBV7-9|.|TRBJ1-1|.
CASSPKDSIVLPFF
TGTGCCAGCAGCCCTAAGGACTCCATTGTTTTGCCTTTCTTT
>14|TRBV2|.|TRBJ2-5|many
CASSAGQRQGTQYF
TGTGCCAGCAGCGCGGGACAACGCCAAGGGACCCAGTACTTC
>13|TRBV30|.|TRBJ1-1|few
CAWSGSGWTEAFF
TGTGCCTGGAGTGGATCAGGTTGGACTGAAGCTTTCTTT
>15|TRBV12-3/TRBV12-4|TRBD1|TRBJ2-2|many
CASSPGGDGTGELFF
TGTGCCAGCAGTCCAGGGGGCGATGGCACCGGGGAGCTGTTTTTT
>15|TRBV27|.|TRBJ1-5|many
CASSLSGDGYQPQHF
TGTGCCAGCAGTTTATCGGGGGACGGGTACCAGCCCCAGCATTTT
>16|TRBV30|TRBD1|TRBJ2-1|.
CAHFPKPPGQNNEQFF
TGTGCCCACTTCCCAAAACCGCCGGGACAGAACAATGAGCAGTTCTTC
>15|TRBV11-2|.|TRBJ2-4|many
CASSPRGPAKNIQYF
TGTGCCAGCAGCCCCCGCGGGCCGGCCAAAAACATTCAGTACTTC
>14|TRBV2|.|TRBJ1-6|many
CASSEEARGSPLHF
TGTGCCAGCAGTGAAGAGGCCAGGGGCTCACCCCTCCACTTT
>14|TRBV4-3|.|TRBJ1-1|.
CASSQVSGDTEAFF
TGCGCCAGCAGCCAAGTGTCAGGGGACACTGAAGCTTTCTTT
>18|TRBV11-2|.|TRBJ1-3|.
CASSLLAPSLSTGNTIYF
TGTGCCAGCAGCTTATTGGCTCCCAGCCTTAGTACTGGAAACACCATATATTTT
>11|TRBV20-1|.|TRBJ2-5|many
CSARVVETQYF
TGCAGTGCTAGGGTTGTGGAGACCCAGTACTTC
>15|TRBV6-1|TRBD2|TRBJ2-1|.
CASRPAGGPYNEQFF
TGTGCCAGCAGGCCAGCGGGAGGGCCTTACAATGAGCAGTTCTTC
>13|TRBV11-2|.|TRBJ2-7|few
CASSLGSAQVSYF
TGTGCCAGCAGCTTAGGTTCGGCACAGGTTTCGTACTTC
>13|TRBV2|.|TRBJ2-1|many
CASTPNPYNEQFF
TGTGCCAGCACCCCCAACCCTTACAATGAGCAGTTCTTC
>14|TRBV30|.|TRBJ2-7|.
CAWSRGRSSYEQYF
TGTGCCTGGAGTCGGGGTAGGAGCTCCTACGAGCAGTACTTC
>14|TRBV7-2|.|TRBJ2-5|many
CASSLVAGGETQYF
TGTGCCAGCAGCTTGGTCGCCGGTGGAGAGACCCAGTACTTC
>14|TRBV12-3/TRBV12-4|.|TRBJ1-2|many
CASSLRKAGYGYTF
TGTGCCAGCAGTTTAAGGAAGGCTGGCTATGGCTACACCTTC
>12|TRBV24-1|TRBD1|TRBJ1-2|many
CATWTGLDGYTF
TGTGCCACCTGGACAGGACTGGATGGCTACACCTTC
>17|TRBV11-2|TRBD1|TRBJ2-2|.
CASSRWQGAANTGELFF
TGTGCCAGCAGCCGGTGGCAGGGGGCCGCGAACACCGGGGAGCTGTTTTTT
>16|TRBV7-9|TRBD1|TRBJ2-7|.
CASSLALGTGPYEQYF
TGTGCCAGCAGCTTAGCCCTCGGGACAGGACCCTACGAGCAGTACTTC
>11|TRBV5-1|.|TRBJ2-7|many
CASSRDYEQYF
TGTGCCAGCAGCCGGGACTACGAGCAGTACTTC
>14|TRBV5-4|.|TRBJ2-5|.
CASSSPGSGETQYF
TGTGCCAGCAGCTCGCCCGGGAGTGGGGAGACCCAGTACTTC
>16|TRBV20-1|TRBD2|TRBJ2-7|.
CSAHLPGGARSYEQYF
TGCAGTGCACATCTTCCGGGGGGGGCACGCTCCTACGAGCAGTACTTC
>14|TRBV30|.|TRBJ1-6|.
CAWRGEAWGSPLHF
TGTGCCTGGAGAGGAGAGGCTTGGGGTTCACCCCTCCATTTT
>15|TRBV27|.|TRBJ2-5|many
CASSPEDGTWSTQYF
TGTGCCAGCAGTCCCGAGGACGGGACGTGGAGTACCCAGTACTTC
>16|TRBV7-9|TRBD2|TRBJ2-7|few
CASSLANGGSGYEQYF
TGTGCCAGCAGCTTAGCGAACGGCGGGAGCGGGTACGAGCAGTACTTC
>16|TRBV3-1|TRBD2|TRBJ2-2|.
CASSGGTSGSGGELFF
TGTGCCAGCAGCGGCGGGACTAGCGGGAGCGGCGGGGAGCTGTTTTTT
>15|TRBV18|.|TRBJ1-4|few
CASSPPYGTNEKLFF
TGTGCCAGCTCACCACCATATGGAACTAATGAAAAACTGTTTTTT
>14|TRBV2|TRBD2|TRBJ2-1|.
CASNDVAGYNEQFF
TGTGCCAGCAATGACGTAGCGGGTTACAATGAGCAGTTCTTC
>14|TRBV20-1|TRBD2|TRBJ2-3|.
CSRDSGGAQDTQYF
TGCTCTAGGGATAGCGGGGGGGCCCAAGATACGCAGTATTTT
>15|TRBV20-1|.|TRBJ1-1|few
CSARDLSTGKPEAFF
TGCAGTGCTAGAGATCTTAGTACAGGGAAGCCTGAAGCTTTCTTT
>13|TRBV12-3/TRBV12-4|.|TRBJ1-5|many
CASCRAGAQPQHF
TGTGCCAGCTGTCGGGCCGGAGCTCAGCCCCAGCATTTT
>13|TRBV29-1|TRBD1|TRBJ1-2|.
CSVRDRRDYGYTF
TGCAGCGTTCGGGACAGGCGAGACTATGGCTACACCTTC
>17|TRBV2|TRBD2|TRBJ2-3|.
CASSEGWTSGSTDTQYF
TGTGCCAGCAGTGAAGGGTGGACTAGCGGAAGCACAGATACGCAGTATTTT
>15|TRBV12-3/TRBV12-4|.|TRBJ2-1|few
CASSTQGRESNEQFF
TGTGCCAGCAGTACCCAAGGACGGGAGAGCAATGAGCAGTTCTTC
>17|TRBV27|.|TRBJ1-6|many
CASKTTFREALNSPLHF
TGTGCCAGCAAAACCACTTTTAGGGAAGCACTTAATTCACCCCTCCACTTT
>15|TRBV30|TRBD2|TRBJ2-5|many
CAKSRSSGKQETQYF
TGTGCGAAAAGTAGGTCTAGCGGAAAACAAGAGACCCAGTACTTC
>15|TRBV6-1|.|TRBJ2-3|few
CASTRWDVTTDTQYF
TGTGCCAGCACTAGATGGGATGTTACCACAGATACGCAGTATTTT
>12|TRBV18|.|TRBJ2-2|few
CASSPKTGELFF
TGTGCCAGCTCACCCAAGACCGGGGAGCTGTTTTTT
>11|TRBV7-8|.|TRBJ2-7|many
CASSFTDEQYF
TGTGCCAGCAGCTTTACCGACGAGCAGTACTTC
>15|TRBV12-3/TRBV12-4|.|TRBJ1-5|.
CASSVGGMGNQPQHF
TGTGCCAGCAGCGTAGGCGGGATGGGGAATCAGCCCCAGCATTTT
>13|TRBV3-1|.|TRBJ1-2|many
CASSQDSRYGYTF
TGTGCCAGCAGCCAAGATAGCAGATACGGCTACACCTTC
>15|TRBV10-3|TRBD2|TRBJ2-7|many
CAISDRTSGSYEQYF
TGTGCCATCAGTGACCGGACTAGCGGGAGCTACGAGCAGTACTTC
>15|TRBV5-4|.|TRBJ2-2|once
CASSRQTGNTGELFF
TGTGCCAGCAGCCGACAGACTGGAAACACCGGGGAGCTGTTTTTT